This paragraph reports one T cell receptor (beta chain). This record comes from a study of blood T cell repertoires in COVID-19. For the study at large: The study drew acute and convalescent COVID-19 samples from the United States, Italy and Spain. Nucleic acid was either cDNA or gDNA, and it came from T cells, B-cell-depleted T cells, or PBMCs.

Per the study methods: Researchers report that nucleated cell counts were estimated from reference gene primer amplification. Here immunoSEQ multiplex PCR was the method, and the copy in TCRdb shows in-frame clones only, minus some. V, J and clone size derive from that table, while D and trimming were established from the DNA sequence. Of some 250,000 clones listed, roughly 86% are singletons. The cohort comprised adults aged about 18 to 90 years residing in under 25 US areas. Germline V gives CDR1 SGHTA, CDR2 FQGTGA. The CDR3 length is 17 residues. Between the trimmed V and J ends, which lost 1 base and 7 bases, there was a span of 20 bases.

The specimen sequenced was PBMCs or T cells enriched from blood (not recorded which). This chain joins TRBV7-3 and TRBJ2-1, with D possibly TRBD2 on 6 matching bases. The origin of this receptor is a middle-aged woman with acute COVID-19. CDR3 amino acids: CASSLNGRGMGRNEQFF. CDR3 sequence (DNA): TGTGCCAGCAGCTTAAATGGTCGCGGGATGGGTCGGAATGAGCAGTTCTTC.